Shown below are 28 T cell receptor beta chains from a single sample sequenced in a study of monozygotic twins with cystic fibrosis (dated by TCRdb to the early 2020s). The library was produced with the immunoSEQ multiplex PCR assay. TCRdb obtained this table from immuneACCESS and retained in-frame rearrangements with V and J assigned. These tables miss some clones; where compared with another copy, unresolved V genes account for less than half of the shortfall, and the remainder is unexplained. This sample has 30,000 to 35,000 clones in its table, and roughly three fifths of those were observed once. Approximately 0.8% of the sample is held by the ten biggest clonotypes. Sequences were obtained from blood. These receptors all come from a girl under 18 with cystic fibrosis.

This clone was seen just once. This chain uses TRBV18 with TRBJ2-7; D is possibly TRBD2 (5 bases). Germline values: CDR1 KGHSH, CDR2 LQKENI. V was pared by 3 bases and J by 4 bases, with 13 bases between. This CDR3 is 14 amino acids long. The CDR3 reads CASSPPGIDYEQYF. For the CDR3, the DNA is TGTGCCAGCTCACCCCCGGGGATAGATTACGAGCAGTACTTC. The entire variable domain, with the rest obtained from reference TRBV18 and TRBJ2-7, is as follows: NAGVMQNPRHLVRRRGQEARLRCSPMKGHSHVYWYRQLPEEGLKFMVYLQKENIIDESGMPKERFSAEFPKEGPSILRIQQVVRGDSAAYFCASSPPGIDYEQYFGPGTRLTVT.

Only a few counts were recorded for this clone. The chain couples TRBV9 to TRBJ1-5, with D perhaps matching TRBD1 (5 bases). V lost 3 bases, J lost 8 bases, and 18 bases lay in between. Germline assignment: CDR1 SGDLS and CDR2 YYNGEE. CDR3 size: 15 residues. The CDR3 nucleotides are TGTGCCAGCAGCGCTACCGGGACCGCCGTTAAGCCCCAGCATTTT. It codes for CASSATGTAVKPQHF. Full variable domain (remainder filled in from reference TRBV9 and TRBJ1-5): DSGVTQTPKHLITATGQRVTLRCSPRSGDLSVYWYQQSLDQGLQFLIQYYNGEERAKGNILERFSAQQFPDLHSELNLSSLELGDSALYFCASSATGTAVKPQHFGDGTRLSIL.

The V gene is TRBV30, the J gene TRBJ2-5, with 11 bases fitting TRBD2. The CDR3 has 16 residues. The germline V gene encodes CDR1 GTSNPN and CDR2 SVGIG (reference sequence). V was clipped by 2 bases and J by 1 base; unmatched bases: 6. In DNA, the CDR3 is TGTGCCTGGAGTCCGGGGACTAGCGGAACCCAAGAGACCCAGTACTTC. Translating it yields CAWSPGTSGTQETQYF.

V usage is TRBV5-4 and J usage is TRBJ2-4, with D unclear. Germline V gene lookup returns CDR1 SGHNT and CDR2 YYREEE (reference sequence). V shed 2 bases and J shed 2 bases, with 8 bases lying between them. The CDR3 contains 14 residues. CDR3 in amino acids: CASSFGTSKNIQYF. CDR3 DNA sequence: TGTGCCAGCAGCTTCGGCACCTCCAAAAACATTCAGTACTTC.

This clone was recorded only once. The V and J genes are TRBV27 and TRBJ1-1; no clear D gene. The CDR3 length is 12 residues. Trimming shortened V by 3 bases and J by 7 bases, and 9 bases separated the two germline ends. Germline loops: CDR1 MNHEY, CDR2 SMNVEV (reference sequence). The CDR3 sequence: CASSLRTGEAFF. The CDR3 coding sequence is TGTGCCAGCAGTTTGAGGACCGGTGAAGCTTTCTTT.

The V gene is TRBV7-2, the J gene TRBJ2-5; D possibly corresponds to TRBD1 (7 bases). This CDR3 contains 13 residues. Germline CDR1 SGHTA, CDR2 FQGNSA. Deletions cut 10 bases from V and 2 bases from J, with 14 bases between. CDR3 DNA sequence: TGTGCCACCTCCAGGGGGGAACAAGAGACCCAGTACTTC. Translation gives CATSRGEQETQYF. The whole variable domain, remainder taken from reference TRBV7-2 and TRBJ2-5, is GAGVSQSPSNKVTEKGKDVELRCDPISGHTALYWYRQSLGQGLEFLIYFQGNSAPDKSGLPSDRFSAERTGGSVSTLTIQRTQQEDSAVYLCATSRGEQETQYFGPGTRLLVL.

The chain has TRBV18 and TRBJ1-5; possible D gene TRBD1, 5 bases. Germline assignment: CDR1 KGHSH and CDR2 LQKENI. The V and J ends lost 5 bases and 6 bases respectively, with 14 bases between them. The CDR3 is made up of 14 amino acids. The CDR3 here is CASSSTAGTQPQHF. In nucleotides, the CDR3 is TGTGCCAGCTCATCCACGGCCGGGACTCAGCCCCAGCATTTT.

The chain links TRBV27 to TRBJ2-7; 11 bases map to TRBD2. The CDR3 sequence is 14 residues long. V was clipped by 4 bases and J by 4 bases; unmatched bases: 3. Germline V gene data show CDR1 as MNHEY and CDR2 as SMNVEV (reference sequence). The CDR3, as DNA: TGTGCCAGCAGTTGGGGACTAGCGGAGTACGAGCAGTACTTC. This encodes CASSWGLAEYEQYF.

CDR3 DNA: TGTGCCAGCAGCCCGGAGGGGGCTCGTAATCAGCCCCAGCATTTT. This translates into CASSPEGARNQPQHF. This chain uses TRBV9 with TRBJ1-5; 7 bases agree with TRBD1. With V trimmed by 4 bases and J by 4 bases, 8 bases remained unmatched. CDR1 is SGDLS and CDR2 is YYNGEE in the germline V gene. This CDR3 region has 15 residues.

V usage is TRBV7-9 and J usage is TRBJ2-3; no clear D. The V and J ends lost 5 bases and 6 bases respectively, with 12 bases between them. The germline V gene has CDR1 SEHNR and CDR2 FQNEAQ (reference sequence). The CDR3 covers 13 residues. Here the CDR3 reads CASSPLGSDTQYF. CDR3 nucleotides: TGTGCCAGCAGCCCTCTAGGTTCTGATACGCAGTATTTT.

This rearrangement joins TRBV5-4 to TRBJ2-5; D may be TRBD1 (6 bases). This CDR3 has 14 residues. V was clipped by 4 bases and J by 3 bases, with 13 bases between them. Germline assignment: CDR1 SGHNT and CDR2 YYREEE (reference sequence). The CDR3, as DNA: TGTGCCAGCAGCAAGAGCCAGGGGAAAGAGACCCAGTACTTC. Residues: CASSKSQGKETQYF.

Here the CDR3 DNA reads TGCGCCAGCAGCTTGGAGGGTTATTTCCCCTGGTCGAACACTGAAGCTTTCTTT. Protein product: CASSLEGYFPWSNTEAFF. The rearrangement links TRBV5-1 to TRBJ1-1; D not resolved. The CDR3 contains 18 residues. The germline CDR1 and CDR2 sequences are SGHRS and YFSETQ. V gave up 0 bases and J gave up 1 base, with 19 bases separating them.

V gene TRBV29-1 combines with J gene TRBJ2-1; 10 positions match TRBD2. CDR3 length: 18 residues. Per germline, CDR1 SQVTM and CDR2 ANQGSEA. The V gene end was trimmed by 7 bases and the J gene end by 8 bases; junction bases not matched to a gene: 23. DNA for the CDR3: TGCAGCGCTCTAGGACTAGCGGCGACAGACCTCCCCGTCGATGAGCAGTTCTTC. Translated, it gives CSALGLAATDLPVDEQFF.

The chain employs TRBV6-5 and TRBJ1-5; D is perhaps TRBD1 (5 bases). This CDR3 region has 15 residues. Trimming shortened V by 2 bases and J by 3 bases, and 11 bases separated the two germline ends. CDR1 and CDR2 from the germline V gene are MNHEY and SVGAGI. The CDR3 sequence: CASSYGAGANQPQHF. The CDR3 coding sequence is TGTGCCAGCAGTTACGGTGCTGGGGCCAATCAGCCCCAGCATTTT.

CDR3 nucleotides: TGTGCCAGCAGCCTTGAGGTGGGCACTGAAGCTTTCTTT. This gives the protein CASSLEVGTEAFF. The V and J genes are TRBV11-2 and TRBJ1-1; the D is unclear. This CDR3 region has 13 residues. Trimming removed 5 bases from V and 4 bases from J, with 11 bases in between. Germline V gene data show CDR1 as SGHAT and CDR2 as FQNNGV. The complete variable domain, with remaining parts taken from reference TRBV11-2 and TRBJ1-1, reads EAGVAQSPRYKIIEKRQSVAFWCNPISGHATLYWYQQILGQGPKLLIQFQNNGVVDDSQLPKDRFSAERLKGVDSTLKIQPAKLEDSAVYLCASSLEVGTEAFFGQGTRLTVV.

A few counts support this clone. This chain links TRBV28 with TRBJ1-2; D not certain. This CDR3 comprises 14 residues. V was trimmed by 7 bases and J by 7 bases, leaving 19 bases between them. CDR1 is MDHEN and CDR2 is SYDVKM in the germline V gene. The CDR3 here is CASTPSARYVGYTF. The CDR3 nucleotides read TGTGCCAGCACCCCATCCGCCAGATATGTTGGCTACACCTTC.

The chain links TRBV4-1 to TRBJ1-1, with D possibly being TRBD1 (6 bases). The CDR3 runs to 15 residues. The germline V gene has CDR1 MGHRA and CDR2 YSYEKL. Trimming shortened V by 0 bases and J by 7 bases, and 15 bases separated the two germline ends. The CDR3 spells CASSQDKGVLHEAFF. CDR3 DNA: TGCGCCAGCAGCCAAGATAAGGGGGTGTTACATGAAGCTTTCTTT.

CDR3 sequence: CSVGERRVLNTEAFF. CDR3 coding DNA: TGCAGCGTTGGCGAGAGGAGGGTCTTGAACACTGAAGCTTTCTTT. The gene calls are TRBV29-1 and TRBJ1-1, with D unresolved. Deletions cut 4 bases from V and 0 bases from J, with 15 bases between. Germline V gene data show CDR1 as SQVTM and CDR2 as ANQGSEA. This CDR3 is 15 amino acids long. Together with reference TRBV29-1 and TRBJ1-1, the CDR3 gives the full variable domain: SAVISQKPSRDICQRGTSLTIQCQVDSQVTMMFWYRQQPGQSLTLIATANQGSEATYESGFVIDKFPISRPNLTFSTLTVSNMSPEDSSIYLCSVGERRVLNTEAFFGQGTRLTVV.

The chain joins TRBV6-5 to TRBJ2-5; the match to TRBD1 covers 10 bases. Per germline, CDR1 MNHEY and CDR2 SVGAGI. The CDR3 runs 16 residues. The junction had 6 bases not matched to a gene; V was cut back by 4 bases and J by 1 base. This CDR3 reads CASSCWDRGFQETQYF. CDR3 bases: TGTGCCAGCAGTTGTTGGGACAGGGGATTCCAAGAGACCCAGTACTTC.

This sequence joins TRBV29-1 and TRBJ2-2; tentatively, D is TRBD2 (6 bases). The CDR3 has 13 residues. The V and J ends lost 4 bases and 8 bases respectively, with 14 bases between them. Looked up from germline, CDR1 is SQVTM and CDR2 is ANQGSEA. The CDR3 coding sequence is TGCAGCGTTGGGGGACTCTATAGGGGGGAGCTGTTTTTT. It yields the protein CSVGGLYRGELFF.

This clone was seen a few times. The chain is built from TRBV6-5 and TRBJ2-1, with 15 bases identical to TRBD2. The CDR3 length is 15 residues. The J segment lost 3 bases and the V segment lost 7 bases, leaving 1 base of the junction unmatched. CDR1 is MNHEY and CDR2 is SVGAGI in the germline V gene. Here the CDR3 reads CASKGLAGGYNEQFF. The CDR3 coding sequence is TGTGCCAGCAAGGGACTAGCGGGGGGCTACAATGAGCAGTTCTTC.

J is TRBJ2-1 and V is TRBV4-1, with 10 bases that match TRBD2. This CDR3 comprises 19 residues. Germline V gene sequence: CDR1 MGHRA, CDR2 YSYEKL. J gave up 2 bases and V 2 bases, and 12 bases lay outside the gene matches. The CDR3 region has the DNA TGCGCCAGCAGCCAACTAGCGGGAGTTGGAAACGTAGCCTACAATGAGCAGTTCTTC. It codes for CASSQLAGVGNVAYNEQFF.

V usage is TRBV14 and J usage is TRBJ2-2, with D possibly TRBD2 on 6 matching bases. This CDR3 is built from 15 residues. Between the trimmed V and J ends, which lost 2 bases and 1 base, there was a span of 8 bases. The germline CDR1 and CDR2 sequences are SGHDN and FVKESK. The CDR3 spells CASSQSGWNTGELFF. The CDR3 DNA reads TGTGCCAGCAGCCAAAGCGGGTGGAACACCGGGGAGCTGTTTTTT. The full variable domain, completed using reference TRBV14 and TRBJ2-2, is EAGVTQFPSHSVIEKGQTVTLRCDPISGHDNLYWYRRVMGKEIKFLLHFVKESKQDESGMPNNRFLAERTGGTYSTLKVQPAELEDSGVYFCASSQSGWNTGELFFGEGSRLTVL.

This chain links TRBV7-2 with TRBJ1-3, with D perhaps matching TRBD1 (6 bases). V was clipped by 5 bases and J by 3 bases, with 14 bases between them. In germline, CDR1 is SGHTA, CDR2 FQGNSA. This CDR3 has 15 amino acids. The CDR3 coding sequence is TGTGCCAGCAGCCTACAGGGCCTCATTGGAAACACCATATATTTT. It yields the protein CASSLQGLIGNTIYF.

The chain uses TRBV6-1 and TRBJ2-6; 7 bases are a match to TRBD1. CDR3 size: 17 residues. Germline CDR1 and CDR2: MNHNS and SASEGT. V trimming: 4 bases; J trimming: 0 bases; junction bases outside the gene matches: 6. The CDR3 DNA reads as TGTGCCAGCAGTGGAGGGACAGATTTCTCTGGGGCCAACGTCCTGACTTTC. Translation: CASSGGTDFSGANVLTF.

This clone was picked up a small number of times. The gene calls are TRBV19 and TRBJ1-1, with D perhaps matching TRBD1 (5 bases). The CDR3 extends over 13 amino acids. V was clipped by 3 bases and J by 1 base, with 6 bases between them. CDR1 and CDR2 from the germline V gene are LNHDA and SQIVND (reference sequence). The CDR3 sequence: CASSMTANTEAFF. CDR3 sequence (DNA): TGTGCCAGTAGTATGACAGCGAACACTGAAGCTTTCTTT.

The V and J genes are TRBV25-1 and TRBJ1-1, with D maybe TRBD1 (5 bases). CDR3 length: 13 amino acids. V was cut by 1 base and J by 10 bases, with 13 bases left in between. CDR1 is MGHDK and CDR2 is SYGVNS in the germline V gene. CDR3 in amino acids: CASSESRDLGAFF. CDR3 bases: TGTGCCAGCAGTGAATCAAGGGACCTGGGAGCTTTCTTT.

This chain connects TRBV4-3 to TRBJ2-7; perhaps D is TRBD1 or TRBD2 (5 bases each). V lost 4 bases and J lost 3, with 16 bases in between. Germline V gene sequence: CDR1 LGHNA, CDR2 YSLEER. The CDR3 is made up of 15 amino acids. The CDR3 DNA sequence: TGCGCCAGCAGCCGTAGCATTGGGGGTTACTACGAGCAGTACGTC. Protein: CASSRSIGGYYEQYV.